The 20 T cell receptor beta chains presented below share a single source sample, sequenced in a study of blood T cell repertoires in COVID-19. Assay: immunoSEQ multiplex PCR; the TCRdb copy retains only in-frame clones and omits some. The repertoire holds some 22,000 clones, with around four fifths as singletons. The sequencing input was peripheral blood. The receptors here all came from a man older than 75 with active or convalescent COVID-19.

V usage is TRBV2 and J usage is TRBJ1-5, with unresolved D. CDR3 length: 15 residues. Trimming pared 5 bases from V and 0 bases from J, leaving 11 bases between. CDR1 and CDR2 from the germline V gene are SNHLY and FYNNEI. Written as DNA, the CDR3 is TGTGCCAGCAGTCGCCAGGCAACTAGCAATCAGCCCCAGCATTTT. Amino acid sequence: CASSRQATSNQPQHF.

This clone has more than one count but fewer than ten. The chain recombines TRBV28 with TRBJ1-5; TRBD1 matches 8 bases. CDR1 is MDHEN and CDR2 is SYDVKM in the germline V gene. This CDR3 region has 15 residues. J gave up 8 bases and V 5 bases, and 11 bases lay outside the gene matches. The CDR3 region is CASSQLQGGREPQHF. The CDR3 DNA is TGTGCCAGCAGTCAACTACAGGGGGGCAGGGAGCCCCAGCATTTT. The variable domain in full, with the rest retrieved from reference TRBV28 and TRBJ1-5, is DVKVTQSSRYLVKRTGEKVFLECVQDMDHENMFWYRQDPGLGLRLIYFSYDVKMKEKGDIPEGYSVSREKKERFSLILESASTNQTSMYLCASSQLQGGREPQHFGDGTRLSIL.

The gene calls are TRBV7-6 and TRBJ2-2; 8 bases align to TRBD1. CDR3 length equals 15 residues. The junction had 1 base not matched to a gene; V was cut back by 4 bases and J by 0 bases. From germline, CDR1 is SGHVS and CDR2 FNYEAQ. The CDR3 region has the DNA TGTGCCAGCAGCTCGGACAGGGCGAACACCGGGGAGCTGTTTTTT. It translates to CASSSDRANTGELFF.

The rearrangement joins TRBV6-1 to TRBJ2-7; D uncertain. Germline lookup yields CDR1 MNHNS and CDR2 SASEGT. V was pared by 1 base and J by 4 bases, with 17 bases between. There are 16 residues in the CDR3. CDR3 protein: CASSEGDEWAAYEQYF. CDR3 bases: TGTGCCAGCAGTGAAGGAGATGAATGGGCCGCATACGAGCAGTACTTC.

This chain joins TRBV19 and TRBJ1-4; TRBD1 agrees at 7 bases. The germline V gene encodes CDR1 LNHDA and CDR2 SQIVND (reference sequence). The CDR3 has 15 residues. Trimming at V came to 5 bases and at J to 3 bases, leaving 6 bases not matched to a gene. The CDR3 nucleotides read TGTGCCAGTAGTTACTCCGGGACAGCTAATGAAAAACTGTTTTTT. Translating gives CASSYSGTANEKLFF.

The chain combines TRBV6-5 with TRBJ2-2; the D gene is possibly TRBD2 (5 bases). CDR1 and CDR2 (germline): MNHEY, SVGAGI. The V gene lost 6 bases and the J gene lost 6 bases, with 14 bases spanning the gap. The CDR3 covers 14 residues. DNA of the CDR3: TGTGCCAGCAGGGCGACGGGGAAGGCCGGGGAGCTGTTTTTT. Translating it yields CASRATGKAGELFF.

V usage is TRBV3-1 (or the pseudogene TRBV3-2) and J usage is TRBJ1-3; the D is unclear. The CDR3 consists of 14 residues. Trimming removed 3 bases at V and 3 bases at J, with 9 bases between. Germline CDR1 is LGHDT and CDR2 is YNNKEL (reference sequence). DNA of the CDR3: TGTGCCAGCAGCCATGGAGATCATGGAAACACCATATATTTT. Protein: CASSHGDHGNTIYF.

The chain is built from TRBV24-1 and TRBJ1-3; possible D gene TRBD1, 5 bases. V lost 6 bases to trimming and J lost 3 bases, with 14 bases between them. Per germline, CDR1 KGHDR and CDR2 SFDVKD. The CDR3 is 15 residues long. The CDR3 sequence is CATSPDKYSGNTIYF. The CDR3 region has the DNA TGTGCCACCAGTCCGGACAAATACAGTGGAAACACCATATATTTT.

The V gene is TRBV5-4, the J gene TRBJ1-1; no clear D gene. Trimming took 0 bases from V and 3 from J, leaving 9 bases between them. This CDR3 comprises 14 residues. Germline V lookup: CDR1 SGHNT, CDR2 YYREEE (reference sequence). The CDR3 bases are TGTGCCAGCAGCTTGGGCGTGTTTGACACTGAAGCTTTCTTT. It codes for CASSLGVFDTEAFF.

The chain has TRBV28 and TRBJ1-1; the D gene is possibly TRBD1 (6 bases). This CDR3 comprises 15 residues. Trimming took off 8 bases at V and 0 bases at J, with 16 bases between the two ends. The germline CDR1 and CDR2 sequences are MDHEN and SYDVKM. CDR3: CASFKRGGLNTEAFF. DNA for the CDR3: TGTGCCAGCTTCAAAAGGGGGGGCCTGAACACTGAAGCTTTCTTT.

The chain carries TRBV9 and TRBJ1-3, with TRBD1 matching 7 bases. Unmatched junction bases numbered 5, after V lost 2 bases and J lost 0 bases. CDR1 SGDLS and CDR2 YYNGEE come from the germline V gene. The CDR3 has 16 amino acids. This chain's CDR3 is CASSVAGTVSGNTIYF. CDR3 sequence (DNA): TGTGCCAGCAGCGTGGCCGGGACAGTCTCTGGAAACACCATATATTTT.

The J gene is TRBJ1-1, the V gene TRBV20-1; possible D gene TRBD1, 5 bases. Trimming removed 3 bases at V and 7 bases at J, with 9 bases between. This CDR3 has 11 amino acids. Germline CDR1 and CDR2: DFQATT and SNEGSKA (reference sequence). The CDR3 DNA reads as TGCAGTGCTAGTTCCAGGGTTGAAGCTTTCTTT. Protein sequence: CSASSRVEAFF.

This chain uses TRBV24-1 with TRBJ2-1, with TRBD1 matching over 8 bases. The CDR3 is 14 amino acids. V lost 3 bases and J lost 10; bases outside the gene matches: 7. The V gene's germline CDR1 is KGHDR and CDR2 SFDVKD. CDR3 region: CATSDPDRGGEQFF. In nucleotides, the CDR3 is TGTGCCACCAGTGATCCCGACAGGGGTGGGGAGCAGTTCTTC.

The chain uses TRBV29-1 and TRBJ1-1; tentative D call: TRBD1 (5 bases). CDR1 and CDR2 (germline): SQVTM, ANQGSEA. The V end lost 2 bases, the J end lost 3 bases, and 16 bases lay between the germline ends. The CDR3 has 15 residues. CDR3 nucleotide sequence: TGCAGCGTTGAAAGGGCAGGGTTGCTGGACACTGAAGCTTTCTTT. Amino acids: CSVERAGLLDTEAFF.

Only one count was recorded for this clone. This rearrangement joins TRBV30 to TRBJ2-1; D is ambiguous. With 4 bases removed from V and 12 bases from J, the gap between germline ends came to 25 bases. Germline CDR1 reads GTSNPN; CDR2 reads SVGIG (reference sequence). The CDR3 loop spans 15 amino acids. CDR3 loop: CAWTPPGSVSMRQFF. In DNA, the CDR3 is TGTGCCTGGACCCCCCCCGGTTCGGTATCAATGAGGCAGTTCTTC.

For the CDR3, the DNA is TGTGCCAGCAGTAACGGACTAGCGGTATACAATGAGCAGTTCTTC. This encodes CASSNGLAVYNEQFF. The chain is built from TRBV7-9 and TRBJ2-1; 10 nucleotides line up with TRBD2. V was pared by 6 bases and J by 4 bases, with 6 bases of the junction left unmatched. In germline, CDR1 is SEHNR, CDR2 FQNEAQ (reference sequence). The CDR3 loop spans 15 amino acids.

The gene calls are TRBV7-8 and TRBJ1-1; D is unresolved. Germline V gene lookup returns CDR1 SGHVS and CDR2 FQNEAQ. The V end was cut by 9 bases, the J end by 1 base, with 6 bases between. The CDR3 extends over 11 amino acids. In nucleotides, the CDR3 is TGTGCCAGTCAGAAGAACACTGAAGCTTTCTTT. Protein: CASQKNTEAFF.

The rearrangement joins TRBV4-2 to TRBJ1-4; TRBD1 is a possible D gene (6 bases). V was pared by 1 base and J by 5 bases, with 20 bases between. The germline gives CDR1 LGHNA, CDR2 YNFKEQ. This CDR3 has 18 residues. As DNA, the CDR3 is TGTGCCAGCAGCCAAGTGGGGGCAGGTACGGGAGGGAATGAAAAACTGTTTTTT. Translation gives CASSQVGAGTGGNEKLFF.

Of note for this clone: Compared with germline, one end of the junction differs, possibly owing to a read error. V gene TRBV6-5 combines with J gene TRBJ2-7; D perhaps matches TRBD2 (5 bases). CDR1 is MNHEY, CDR2 SVGAGI, per germline. The CDR3 loop spans 13 amino acids. CDR3 in DNA: TGTGCCGGCAGCCTAGGACTGAGCTACGAGCAGTACTTC. The encoded protein is CAGSLGLSYEQYF.

The rearrangement uses TRBV6-2 or TRBV6-3 and TRBJ2-7; TRBD1 matches 11 bases. V lost 4 bases and J lost 6; bases outside the gene matches: 2. Germline V lookup: CDR1 MNHEY, CDR2 SVGEGT. CDR3 length: 13 amino acids. In nucleotides, the CDR3 is TGTGCCAGCAGTTGGGACAGGGGGTTCGAGCAGTACTTC. Its translation: CASSWDRGFEQYF.